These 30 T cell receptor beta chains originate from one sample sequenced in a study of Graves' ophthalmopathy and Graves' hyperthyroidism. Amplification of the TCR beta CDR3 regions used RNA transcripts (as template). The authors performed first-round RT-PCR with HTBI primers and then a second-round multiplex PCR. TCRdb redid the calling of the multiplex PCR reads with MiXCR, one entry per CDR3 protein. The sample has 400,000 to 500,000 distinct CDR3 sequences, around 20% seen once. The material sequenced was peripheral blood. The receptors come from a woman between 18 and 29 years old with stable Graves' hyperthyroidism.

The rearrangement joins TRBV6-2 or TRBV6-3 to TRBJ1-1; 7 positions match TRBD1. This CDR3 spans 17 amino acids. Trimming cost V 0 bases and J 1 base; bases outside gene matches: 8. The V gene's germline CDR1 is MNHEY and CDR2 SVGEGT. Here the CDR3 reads CASSYSRDRYQNTEAFF. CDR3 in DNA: TGTGCCAGCAGTTACTCTAGGGACAGATACCAGAACACTGAAGCTTTCTTT.

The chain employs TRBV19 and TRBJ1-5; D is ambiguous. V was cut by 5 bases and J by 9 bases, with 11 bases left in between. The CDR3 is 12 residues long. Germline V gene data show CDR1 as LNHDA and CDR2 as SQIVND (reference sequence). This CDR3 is CASSQSLGPQHF. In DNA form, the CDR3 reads TGTGCCAGTAGTCAAAGCTTAGGGCCCCAGCATTTT.

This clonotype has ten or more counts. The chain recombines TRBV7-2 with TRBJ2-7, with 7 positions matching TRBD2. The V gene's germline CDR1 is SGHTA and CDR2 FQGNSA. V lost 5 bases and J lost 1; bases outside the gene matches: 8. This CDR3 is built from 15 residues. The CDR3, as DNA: TGTGCCAGCAGCCCTCAGCGGGGCCCTTCCTACGAGCAGTACTTC. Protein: CASSPQRGPSYEQYF.

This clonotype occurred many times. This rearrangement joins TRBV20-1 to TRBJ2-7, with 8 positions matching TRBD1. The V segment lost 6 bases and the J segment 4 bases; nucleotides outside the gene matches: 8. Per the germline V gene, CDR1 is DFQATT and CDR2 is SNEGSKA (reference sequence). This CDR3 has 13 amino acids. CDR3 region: CSAQVGQAYEQYF. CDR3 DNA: TGCAGTGCACAGGTGGGACAGGCATACGAGCAGTACTTC.

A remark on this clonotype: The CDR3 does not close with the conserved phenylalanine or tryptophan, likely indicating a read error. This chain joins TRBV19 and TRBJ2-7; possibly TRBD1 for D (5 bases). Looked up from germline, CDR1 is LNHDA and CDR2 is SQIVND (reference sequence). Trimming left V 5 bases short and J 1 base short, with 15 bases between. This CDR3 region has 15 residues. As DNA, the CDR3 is TGTGCCAGTAGTTTGGGGCCTGGCGGTTCCTACGAGCAGTACTCC. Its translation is CASSLGPGGSYEQYS.

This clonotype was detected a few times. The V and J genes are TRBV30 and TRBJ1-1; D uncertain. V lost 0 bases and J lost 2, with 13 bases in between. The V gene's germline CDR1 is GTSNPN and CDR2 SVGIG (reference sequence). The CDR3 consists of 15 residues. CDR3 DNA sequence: TGTGCCTGGAGTGTATTACGGGTAGGAAACACTGAAGCTTTCTTT. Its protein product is CAWSVLRVGNTEAFF.

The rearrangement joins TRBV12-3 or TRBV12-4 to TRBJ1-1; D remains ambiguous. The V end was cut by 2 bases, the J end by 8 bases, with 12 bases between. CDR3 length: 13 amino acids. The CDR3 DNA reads TGTGCCAGCAGTTTATGGGCATCCCTCGAAGCTTTCTTT. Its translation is CASSLWASLEAFF.

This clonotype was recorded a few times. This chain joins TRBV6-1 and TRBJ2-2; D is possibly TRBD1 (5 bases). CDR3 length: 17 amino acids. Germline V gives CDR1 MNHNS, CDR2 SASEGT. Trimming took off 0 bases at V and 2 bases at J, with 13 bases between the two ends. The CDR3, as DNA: TGTGCCAGCAGTGAAGCTGGGCAGGGTTTAAACACCGGGGAGCTGTTTTTT. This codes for CASSEAGQGLNTGELFF.

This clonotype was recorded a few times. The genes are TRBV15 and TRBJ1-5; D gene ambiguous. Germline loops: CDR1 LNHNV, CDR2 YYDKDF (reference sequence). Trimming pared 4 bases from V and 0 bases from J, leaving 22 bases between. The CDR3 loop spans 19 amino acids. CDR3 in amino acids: CATSTARGTPFYSNQPQHF. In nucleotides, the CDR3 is TGTGCCACCAGCACCGCCCGAGGAACCCCTTTCTATAGCAATCAGCCCCAGCATTTT.

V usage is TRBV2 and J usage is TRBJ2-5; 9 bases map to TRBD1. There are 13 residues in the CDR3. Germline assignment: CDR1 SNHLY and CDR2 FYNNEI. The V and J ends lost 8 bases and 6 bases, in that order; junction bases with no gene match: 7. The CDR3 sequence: CASLRDRGKTQYF. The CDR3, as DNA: TGTGCCAGCTTAAGAGACAGGGGGAAGACCCAGTACTTC.

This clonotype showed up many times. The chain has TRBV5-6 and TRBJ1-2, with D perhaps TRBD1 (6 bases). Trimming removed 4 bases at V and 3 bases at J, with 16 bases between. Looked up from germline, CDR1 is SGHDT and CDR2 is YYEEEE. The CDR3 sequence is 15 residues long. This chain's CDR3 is CASSGGRVLHYGYTF. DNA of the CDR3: TGTGCCAGCAGCGGGGGCAGGGTCCTACACTATGGCTACACCTTC. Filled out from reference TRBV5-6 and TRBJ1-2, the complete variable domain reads DAGVTQSPTHLIKTRGQQVTLRCSPKSGHDTVSWYQQALGQGPQFIFQYYEEEERQRGNFPDRFSGHQFPNYSSELNVNALLLGDSALYLCASSGGRVLHYGYTFGSGTRLTVV.

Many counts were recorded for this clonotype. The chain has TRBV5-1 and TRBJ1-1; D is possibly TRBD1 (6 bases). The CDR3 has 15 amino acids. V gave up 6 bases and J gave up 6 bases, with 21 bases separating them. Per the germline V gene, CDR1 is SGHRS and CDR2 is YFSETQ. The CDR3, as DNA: TGCGCCAGCATCGCGAACAATGGGGGGCGTTCTGAAGCTTTCTTT. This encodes CASIANNGGRSEAFF.

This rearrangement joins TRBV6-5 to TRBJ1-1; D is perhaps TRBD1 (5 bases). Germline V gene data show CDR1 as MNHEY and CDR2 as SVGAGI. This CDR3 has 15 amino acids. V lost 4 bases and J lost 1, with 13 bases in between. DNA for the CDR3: TGTGCCAGCAGTTTAACGGCAGGGACGAACACTGAAGCTTTCTTT. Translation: CASSLTAGTNTEAFF.

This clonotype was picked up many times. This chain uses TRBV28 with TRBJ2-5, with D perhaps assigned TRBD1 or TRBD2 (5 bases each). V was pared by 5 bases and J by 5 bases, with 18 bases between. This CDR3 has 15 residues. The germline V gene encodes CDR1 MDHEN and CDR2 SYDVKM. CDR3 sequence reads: CASSIMGVAKETQYF. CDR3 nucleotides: TGTGCCAGCAGTATAATGGGGGTCGCGAAGGAGACCCAGTACTTC.

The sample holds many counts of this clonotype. In nucleotides, the CDR3 is TGCGCCAGCAGCTTGGGCGGTGGAATCATGAACACTGAAGCTTTCTTT. It translates to CASSLGGGIMNTEAFF. This rearrangement joins TRBV5-1 to TRBJ1-1; no clear D. The CDR3 extends over 16 amino acids. Trimming removed 0 bases from V and 0 bases from J, with 12 bases in between. Germline assignment: CDR1 SGHRS and CDR2 YFSETQ.

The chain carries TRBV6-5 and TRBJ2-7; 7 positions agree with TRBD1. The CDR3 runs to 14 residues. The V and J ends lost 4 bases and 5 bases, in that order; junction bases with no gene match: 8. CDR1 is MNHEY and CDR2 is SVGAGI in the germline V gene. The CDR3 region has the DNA TGTGCCAGCAGTTCCCGGGACAGTCCCCACGAGCAGTACTTC. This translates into CASSSRDSPHEQYF.

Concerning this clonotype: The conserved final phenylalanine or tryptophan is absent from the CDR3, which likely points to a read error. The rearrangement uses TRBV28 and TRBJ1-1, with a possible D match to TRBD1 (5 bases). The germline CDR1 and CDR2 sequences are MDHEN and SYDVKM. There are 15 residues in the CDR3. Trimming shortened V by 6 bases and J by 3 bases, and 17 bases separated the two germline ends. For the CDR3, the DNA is TGTGCCAGCAGCGGCTTAGGGGTGGGGGACACTGAAGCTTTCGTT. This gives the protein CASSGLGVGDTEAFV.

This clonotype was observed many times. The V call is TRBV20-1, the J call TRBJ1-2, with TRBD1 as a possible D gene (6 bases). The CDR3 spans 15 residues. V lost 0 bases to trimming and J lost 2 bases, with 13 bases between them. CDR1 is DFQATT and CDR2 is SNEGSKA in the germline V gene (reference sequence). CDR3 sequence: CSARDMGHQNYGYTF. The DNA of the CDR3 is TGCAGTGCTAGAGATATGGGACATCAGAACTATGGCTACACCTTC.

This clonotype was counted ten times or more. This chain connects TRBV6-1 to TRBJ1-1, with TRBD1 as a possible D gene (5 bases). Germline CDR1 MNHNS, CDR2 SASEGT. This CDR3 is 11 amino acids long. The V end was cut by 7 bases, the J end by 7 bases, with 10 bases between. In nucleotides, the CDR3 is TGTGCCAGCATCAACCAGGGTGAAGCTTTCTTT. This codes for CASINQGEAFF.

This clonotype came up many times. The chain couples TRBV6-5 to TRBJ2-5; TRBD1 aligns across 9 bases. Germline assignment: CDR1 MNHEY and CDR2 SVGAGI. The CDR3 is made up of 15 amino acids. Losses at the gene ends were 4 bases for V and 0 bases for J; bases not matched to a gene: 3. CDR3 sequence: CASSLTGGDQETQYF. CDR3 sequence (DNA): TGTGCCAGCAGTTTAACAGGGGGCGACCAAGAGACCCAGTACTTC.

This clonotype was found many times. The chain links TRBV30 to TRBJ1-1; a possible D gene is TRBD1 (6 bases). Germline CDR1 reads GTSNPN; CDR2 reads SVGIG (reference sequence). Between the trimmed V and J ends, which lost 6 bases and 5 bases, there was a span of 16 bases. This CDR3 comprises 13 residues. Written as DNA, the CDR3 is TGTGCCTGCAATATAGGGGGGGGAACTGAAGCTTTCTTT. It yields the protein CACNIGGGTEAFF. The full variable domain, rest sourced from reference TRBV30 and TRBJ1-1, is SQTIHQWPATLVQPVGSPLSLECTVEGTSNPNLYWYRQAAGRGLQLLFYSVGIGQISSEVPQNLSASRPQDRQFILSSKKLLLSDSGFYLCACNIGGGTEAFFGQGTRLTVV.

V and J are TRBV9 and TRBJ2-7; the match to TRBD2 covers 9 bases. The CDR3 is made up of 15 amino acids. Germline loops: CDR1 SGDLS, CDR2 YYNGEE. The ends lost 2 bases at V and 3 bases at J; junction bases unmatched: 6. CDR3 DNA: TGTGCCAGCAGCGTGGCCCCGACTAGCGGCTACGAGCAGTACTTC. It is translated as CASSVAPTSGYEQYF.

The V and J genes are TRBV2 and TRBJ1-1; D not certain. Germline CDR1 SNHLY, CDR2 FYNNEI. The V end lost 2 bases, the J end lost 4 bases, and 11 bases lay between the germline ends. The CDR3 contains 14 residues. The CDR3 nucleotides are TGTGCCAGCAGTGAACACGGGCCAGGCACTGAAGCTTTCTTT. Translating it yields CASSEHGPGTEAFF.

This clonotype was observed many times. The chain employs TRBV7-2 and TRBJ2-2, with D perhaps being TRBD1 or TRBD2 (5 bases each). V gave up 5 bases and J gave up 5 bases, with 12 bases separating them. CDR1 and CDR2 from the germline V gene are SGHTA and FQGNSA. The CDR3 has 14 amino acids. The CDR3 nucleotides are TGTGCCAGCAGCCCAGGGACGGGAACCGGGGAGCTGTTTTTT. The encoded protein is CASSPGTGTGELFF.

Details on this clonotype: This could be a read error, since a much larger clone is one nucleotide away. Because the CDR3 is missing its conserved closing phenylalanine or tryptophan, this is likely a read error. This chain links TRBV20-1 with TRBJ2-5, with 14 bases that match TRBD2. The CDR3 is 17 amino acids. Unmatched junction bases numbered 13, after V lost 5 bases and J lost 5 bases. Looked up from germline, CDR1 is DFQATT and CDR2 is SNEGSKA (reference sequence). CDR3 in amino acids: CSAAGTSGSFRGETQYS. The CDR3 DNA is TGCAGTGCTGCCGGGACTAGCGGGAGCTTTAGGGGGGAGACCCAGTACTCC.

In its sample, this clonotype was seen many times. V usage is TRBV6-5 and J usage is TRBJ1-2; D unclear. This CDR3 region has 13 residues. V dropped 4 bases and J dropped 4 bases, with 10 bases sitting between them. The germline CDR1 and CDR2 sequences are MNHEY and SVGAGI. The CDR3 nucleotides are TGTGCCAGCAGTTCCGACAACTTCTATGGCTACACCTTC. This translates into CASSSDNFYGYTF.

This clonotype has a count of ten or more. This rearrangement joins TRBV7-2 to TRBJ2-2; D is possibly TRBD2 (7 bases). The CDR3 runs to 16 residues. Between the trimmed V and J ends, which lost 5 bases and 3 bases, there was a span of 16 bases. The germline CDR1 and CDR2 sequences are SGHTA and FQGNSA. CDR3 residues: CASSLRGGGYTGELFF. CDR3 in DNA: TGTGCCAGCAGCCTACGGGGAGGGGGGTACACCGGGGAGCTGTTTTTT.

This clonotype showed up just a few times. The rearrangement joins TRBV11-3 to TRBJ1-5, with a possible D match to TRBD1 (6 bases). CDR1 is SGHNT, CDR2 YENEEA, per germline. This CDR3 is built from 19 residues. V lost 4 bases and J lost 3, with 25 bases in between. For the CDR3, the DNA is TGTGCCAGCAGCTCCCTAGACAGGCCTCGCCCTGAACCCAATCAGCCCCAGCATTTT. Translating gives CASSSLDRPRPEPNQPQHF.

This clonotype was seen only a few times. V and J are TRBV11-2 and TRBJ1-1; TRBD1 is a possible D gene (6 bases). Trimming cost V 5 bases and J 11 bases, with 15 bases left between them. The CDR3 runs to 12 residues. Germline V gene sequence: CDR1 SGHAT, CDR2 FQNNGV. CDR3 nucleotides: TGTGCCAGCAGCACCTACAGTCAGGGGGCTTTCTTT. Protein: CASSTYSQGAFF.

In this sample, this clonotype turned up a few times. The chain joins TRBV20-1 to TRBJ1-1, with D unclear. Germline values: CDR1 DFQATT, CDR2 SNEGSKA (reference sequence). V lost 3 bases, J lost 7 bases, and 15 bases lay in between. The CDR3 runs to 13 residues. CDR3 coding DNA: TGCAGTGCTAGTAACCGGGCCTCCTTTGAAGCTTTCTTT. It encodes CSASNRASFEAFF.